This T cell receptor (beta chain) is from a study of blood T cell repertoires in COVID-19. About the study: PBMCs, B-cell-depleted T cells, or T cells provided the cDNA or gDNA that made up the material.

V was trimmed by 6 bases and J by 8 bases, leaving 16 bases between them. In germline, CDR1 is MNHEY, CDR2 SVGAGI. The length of the CDR3 is 13 residues. Method: immunoSEQ multiplex PCR; TCRdb's copy keeps in-frame clones and lacks some. The sample has 180,000 or so clones; roughly 76% are singletons. The sequence derives from a middle-aged woman with COVID-19, enrolled during active disease. The sample taken for sequencing was peripheral blood. The chain joins TRBV6-5 to TRBJ2-5, with D perhaps TRBD2 (6 bases). CDR3 loop: CASRRILAGTQYF. DNA of the CDR3: TGTGCCAGCAGGAGGATCCTGGCGGGAACCCAGTACTTC.